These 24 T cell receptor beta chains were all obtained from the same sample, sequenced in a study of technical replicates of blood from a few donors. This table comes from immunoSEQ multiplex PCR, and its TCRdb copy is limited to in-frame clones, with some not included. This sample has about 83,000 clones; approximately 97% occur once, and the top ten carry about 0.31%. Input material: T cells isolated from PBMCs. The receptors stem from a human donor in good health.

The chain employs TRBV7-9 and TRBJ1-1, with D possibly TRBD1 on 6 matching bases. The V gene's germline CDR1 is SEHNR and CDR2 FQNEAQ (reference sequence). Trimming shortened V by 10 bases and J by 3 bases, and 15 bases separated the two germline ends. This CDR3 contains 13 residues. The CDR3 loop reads CATYRVKDTEAFF. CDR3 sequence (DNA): TGTGCCACCTACAGGGTTAAGGACACTGAAGCTTTCTTT.

Written as DNA, the CDR3 is TGTGCCAGCAGTTACCTAATCGGGGTTTCTAACTATGGCTACACCTTC. It translates to CASSYLIGVSNYGYTF. V is TRBV6-6 and J is TRBJ1-2; D is ambiguous. Germline-derived CDR1 and CDR2 are MNHNY and SVGAGI (reference sequence). V lost 2 bases and J lost 0, with 13 bases in between. CDR3 length equals 16 residues.

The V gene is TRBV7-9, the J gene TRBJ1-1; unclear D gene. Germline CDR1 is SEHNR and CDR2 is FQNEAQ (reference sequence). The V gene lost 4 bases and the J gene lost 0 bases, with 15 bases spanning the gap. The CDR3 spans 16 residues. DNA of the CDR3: TGTGCCAGCAGCTCCCAAGGAGGTTACATGAACACTGAAGCTTTCTTT. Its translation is CASSSQGGYMNTEAFF.

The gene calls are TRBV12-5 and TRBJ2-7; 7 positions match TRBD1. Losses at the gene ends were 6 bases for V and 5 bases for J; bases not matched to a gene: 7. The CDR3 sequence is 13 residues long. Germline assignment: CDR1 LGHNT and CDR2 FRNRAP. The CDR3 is CASGQGFPDEQYF. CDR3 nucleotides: TGTGCTAGTGGACAGGGGTTCCCCGACGAGCAGTACTTC.

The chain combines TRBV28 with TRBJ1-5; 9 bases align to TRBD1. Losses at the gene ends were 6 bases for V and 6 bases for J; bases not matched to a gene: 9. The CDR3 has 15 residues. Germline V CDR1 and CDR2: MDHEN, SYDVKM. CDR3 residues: CASSTTGGILQPQHF. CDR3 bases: TGTGCCAGCAGCACGACAGGGGGTATCCTTCAGCCCCAGCATTTT.

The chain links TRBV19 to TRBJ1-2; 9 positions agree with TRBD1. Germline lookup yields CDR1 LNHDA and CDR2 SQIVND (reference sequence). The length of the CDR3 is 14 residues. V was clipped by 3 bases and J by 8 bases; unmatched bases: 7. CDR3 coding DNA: TGTGCCAGTAGTATTCGGGACAGGGAAAGAGGCTACACCTTC. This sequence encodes CASSIRDRERGYTF.

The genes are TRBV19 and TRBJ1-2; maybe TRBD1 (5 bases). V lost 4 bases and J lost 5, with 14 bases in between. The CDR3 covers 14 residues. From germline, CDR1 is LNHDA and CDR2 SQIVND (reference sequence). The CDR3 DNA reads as TGTGCCAGTAGTACCATTCAGGGAGGGTATGGCTACACCTTC. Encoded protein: CASSTIQGGYGYTF. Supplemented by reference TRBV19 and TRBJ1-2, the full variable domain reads DGGITQSPKYLFRKEGQNVTLSCEQNLNHDAMYWYRQDPGQGLRLIYYSQIVNDFQKGDIAEGYSVSREKKESFPLTVTSAQKNPTAFYLCASSTIQGGYGYTFGSGTRLTVV.

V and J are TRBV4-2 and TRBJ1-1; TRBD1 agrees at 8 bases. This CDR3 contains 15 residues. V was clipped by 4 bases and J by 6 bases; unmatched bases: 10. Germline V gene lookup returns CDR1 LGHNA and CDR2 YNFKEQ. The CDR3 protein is CASSPRLGQGSEAFF. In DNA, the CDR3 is TGTGCCAGCAGCCCAAGGTTAGGACAGGGATCTGAAGCTTTCTTT.

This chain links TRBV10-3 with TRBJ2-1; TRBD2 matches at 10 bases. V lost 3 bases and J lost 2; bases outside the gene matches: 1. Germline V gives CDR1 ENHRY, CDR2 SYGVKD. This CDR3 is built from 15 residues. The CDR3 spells CAISDTSGAYNEQFF. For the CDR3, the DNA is TGTGCCATCAGTGACACTAGCGGGGCCTACAATGAGCAGTTCTTC.

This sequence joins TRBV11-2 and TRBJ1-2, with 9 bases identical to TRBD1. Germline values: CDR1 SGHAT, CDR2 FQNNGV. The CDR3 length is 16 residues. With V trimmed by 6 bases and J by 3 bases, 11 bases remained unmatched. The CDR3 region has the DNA TGTGCCAGCAGGGAGAGTACAGGGGGCCTGGACTATGGCTACACCTTC. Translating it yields CASRESTGGLDYGYTF.

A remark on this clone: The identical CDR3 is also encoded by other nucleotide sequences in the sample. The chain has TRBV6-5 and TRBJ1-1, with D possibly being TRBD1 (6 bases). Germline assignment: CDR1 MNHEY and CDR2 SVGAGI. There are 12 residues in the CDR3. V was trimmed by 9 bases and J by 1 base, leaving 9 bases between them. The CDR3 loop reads CASSTGNTEAFF. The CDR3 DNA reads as TGTGCCAGTTCGACAGGGAACACTGAAGCTTTCTTT.

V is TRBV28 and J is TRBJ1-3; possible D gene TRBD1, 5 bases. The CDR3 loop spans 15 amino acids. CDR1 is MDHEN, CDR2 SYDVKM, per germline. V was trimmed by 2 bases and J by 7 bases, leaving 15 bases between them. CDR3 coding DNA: TGTGCCAGCAGTTTAGTGGGGGGGGGTTGGAACACCATATATTTT. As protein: CASSLVGGGWNTIYF.

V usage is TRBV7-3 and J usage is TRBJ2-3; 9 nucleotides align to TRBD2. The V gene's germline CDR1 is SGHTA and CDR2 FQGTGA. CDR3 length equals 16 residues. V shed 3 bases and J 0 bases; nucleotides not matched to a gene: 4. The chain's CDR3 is CASSFASGASTDTQYF. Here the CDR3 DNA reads TGTGCCAGCAGCTTTGCTAGCGGGGCTAGCACAGATACGCAGTATTTT.

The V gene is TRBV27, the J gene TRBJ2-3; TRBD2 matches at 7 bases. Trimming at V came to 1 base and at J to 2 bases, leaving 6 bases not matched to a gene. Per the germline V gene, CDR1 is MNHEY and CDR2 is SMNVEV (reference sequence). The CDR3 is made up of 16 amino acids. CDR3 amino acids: CASSLFPGGNTDTQYF. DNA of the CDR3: TGTGCCAGCAGTTTATTCCCGGGGGGAAACACAGATACGCAGTATTTT.

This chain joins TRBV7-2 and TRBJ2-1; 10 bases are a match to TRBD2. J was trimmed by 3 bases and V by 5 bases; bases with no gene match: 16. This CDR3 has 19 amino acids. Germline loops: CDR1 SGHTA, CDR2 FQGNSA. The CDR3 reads CASSPSLVSGRAHYNEQFF. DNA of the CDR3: TGTGCCAGCAGCCCTAGTCTAGTGAGCGGGAGGGCCCACTACAATGAGCAGTTCTTC.

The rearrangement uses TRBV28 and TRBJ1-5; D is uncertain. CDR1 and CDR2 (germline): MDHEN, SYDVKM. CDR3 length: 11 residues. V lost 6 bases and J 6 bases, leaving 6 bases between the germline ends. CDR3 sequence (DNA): TGTGCCAGCAGCGCTAGTCAGCCCCAGCATTTT. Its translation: CASSASQPQHF.

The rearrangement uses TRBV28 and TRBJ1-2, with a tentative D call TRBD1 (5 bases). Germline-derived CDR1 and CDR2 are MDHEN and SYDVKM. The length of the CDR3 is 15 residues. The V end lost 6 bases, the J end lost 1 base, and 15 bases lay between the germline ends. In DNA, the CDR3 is TGTGCCAGCAGGTATCAGGGAGGAGGTAACTATGGCTACACCTTC. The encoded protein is CASRYQGGGNYGYTF.

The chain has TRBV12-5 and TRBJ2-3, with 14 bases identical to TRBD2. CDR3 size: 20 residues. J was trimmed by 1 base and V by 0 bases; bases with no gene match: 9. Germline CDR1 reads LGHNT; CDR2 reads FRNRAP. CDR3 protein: CASGLVRLAGGPTGTDTQYF. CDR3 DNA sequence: TGTGCTAGTGGTTTGGTTAGACTAGCGGGAGGGCCTACTGGCACAGATACGCAGTATTTT.

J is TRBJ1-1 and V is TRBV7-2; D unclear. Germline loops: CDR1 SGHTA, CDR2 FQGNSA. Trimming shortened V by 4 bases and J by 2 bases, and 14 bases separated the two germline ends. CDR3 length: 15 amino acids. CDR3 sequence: CASSSRPGVNTEAFF. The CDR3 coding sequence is TGTGCCAGCAGCTCTAGACCCGGAGTTAACACTGAAGCTTTCTTT.

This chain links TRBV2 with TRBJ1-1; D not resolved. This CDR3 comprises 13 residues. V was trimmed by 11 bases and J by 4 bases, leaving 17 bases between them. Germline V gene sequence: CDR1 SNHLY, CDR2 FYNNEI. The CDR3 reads CAGAPAHGTEAFF. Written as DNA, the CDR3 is TGTGCCGGCGCACCAGCGCATGGCACTGAAGCTTTCTTT.

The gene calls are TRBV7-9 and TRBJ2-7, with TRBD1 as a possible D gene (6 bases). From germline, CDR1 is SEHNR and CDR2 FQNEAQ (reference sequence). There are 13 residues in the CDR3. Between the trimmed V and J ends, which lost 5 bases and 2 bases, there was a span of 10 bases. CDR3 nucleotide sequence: TGTGCCAGCAGCATCGGGACAACCTACGAGCAGTACTTC. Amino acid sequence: CASSIGTTYEQYF.

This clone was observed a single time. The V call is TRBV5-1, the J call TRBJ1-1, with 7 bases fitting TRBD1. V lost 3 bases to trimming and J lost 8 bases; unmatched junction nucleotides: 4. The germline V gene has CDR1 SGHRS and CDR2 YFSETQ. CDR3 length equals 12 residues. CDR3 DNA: TGCGCCAGCAGCTGGACAGGCGGAGAAGCTTTCTTT. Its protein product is CASSWTGGEAFF.

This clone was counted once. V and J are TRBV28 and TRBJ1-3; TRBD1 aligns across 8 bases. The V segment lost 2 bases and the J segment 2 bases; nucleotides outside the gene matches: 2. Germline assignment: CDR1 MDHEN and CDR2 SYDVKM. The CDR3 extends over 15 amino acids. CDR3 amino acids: CASSLTQGAGNTIYF. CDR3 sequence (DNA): TGTGCCAGCAGTTTAACACAGGGGGCTGGAAACACCATATATTTT.

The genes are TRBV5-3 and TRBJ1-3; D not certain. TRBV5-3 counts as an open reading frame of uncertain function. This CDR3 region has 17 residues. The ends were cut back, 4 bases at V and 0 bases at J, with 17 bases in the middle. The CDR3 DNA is TGTGCCAGAAGCCGCACTATTGACGGAACCTCTGGAAACACCATATATTTT. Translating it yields CARSRTIDGTSGNTIYF.